This T cell receptor beta chain was found in a study of Graves' ophthalmopathy and Graves' hyperthyroidism. Study-level results: Blood shared most expanded thyroid clonotypes above 0.001 frequency.

Per the germline V gene, CDR1 is SNHLY and CDR2 is FYNNEI. V was clipped by 6 bases and J by 3 bases; unmatched bases: 5. The CDR3 consists of 14 residues. Lactation, pregnancy, uncontrolled infections and other autoimmune diseases were all grounds for excluding patients. This clonotype was observed many times. Antigen specificity is unknown. RNA transcripts were the source from which TCR beta CDR3 regions were amplified. Scientists carried out first-round RT-PCR using HTBI primers and then a second-round multiplex PCR. TCRdb itself ran the multiplex PCR reads through MiXCR, one entry per CDR3 protein. The repertoire has 300,000 or so distinct CDR3 sequences, about a sixth of them found once; the top ten carry roughly an eighth.

Material for sequencing was peripheral blood. This TCR came from an adult man with Graves' ophthalmopathy. The chain uses TRBV2 and TRBJ1-1; 9 bases match TRBD1. CDR3 DNA: TGTGCCAGCAGCTACGGGACAGGGTACACTGAAGCTTTCTTT. Amino acids: CASSYGTGYTEAFF. Filled out from reference TRBV2 and TRBJ1-1, the complete variable domain reads EPEVTQTPSHQVTQMGQEVILRCVPISNHLYFYWYRQILGQKVEFLVSFYNNEISEKSEIFDDQFSVERPDGSNFTLKIRSTKLEDSAMYFCASSYGTGYTEAFFGQGTRLTVV.